This T cell receptor (beta chain) stems from a study of cytomegalovirus exposure and HLA in healthy donors. The PCR had 60 Vbeta and 13 Jbeta primers. Clones were sequenced by immunoSEQ multiplex PCR, and TCRdb holds only the in-frame ones, with some missing. The sample includes approximately 190,000 clones, under 70% of them seen just once. The CDR3 length is 15 residues. Trimming cost V 8 bases and J 4 bases, with 20 bases left between them. Germline V lookup: CDR1 MNHEY, CDR2 SVGAGI. The chain is built from TRBV6-5 and TRBJ1-2, with D possibly being TRBD1 (6 bases). The sample was PBMCs. This TCR was sampled from a man aged 40-50 years in good health and CMV-seropositive. The chain's CDR3 is CASCRGPRGGYGYTF. The CDR3 DNA reads TGTGCCAGCTGTCGAGGCCCTCGAGGGGGCTATGGCTACACCTTC.